These 3 T cell receptor beta chains share one sample of origin, sequenced in a study of T-cell reconstitution after alpha-beta-depleted transplantation in children. A TCRbeta library incorporating unique molecular identifiers was prepared. TCRdb processed the PCR reads anew with MiXCR; each CDR3 protein has one entry. The sample shows more than 300,000 distinct CDR3 sequences, about 16% of them seen only once. The input for sequencing was PBMCs, mostly from graft donor cells, taken 360 days after TCRalphabeta/CD19-depleted stem cell transplant. Source of these receptors: a male patient aged 2-9 years who had a stem cell transplant for acute lymphoblastic leukemia, so the T cells may come from the graft donor.

This clonotype was seen more than once but under ten times. The J gene is TRBJ1-3, the V gene TRBV9; 8 bases are shared with TRBD1. Germline-derived CDR1 and CDR2 are SGDLS and YYNGEE. Trimming took 2 bases from V and 10 from J; bases not matched to a gene: 8. This CDR3 region has 14 residues. The CDR3 DNA sequence: TGTGCCAGCAGCGTCCGGACAGGGACGGGGACCATATATTTT. Its protein is CASSVRTGTGTIYF.

J is TRBJ2-7 and V is TRBV28; the D gene is possibly TRBD1 (6 bases). Germline V gene lookup returns CDR1 MDHEN and CDR2 SYDVKM. CDR3 length equals 18 residues. Trimming removed 3 bases from V and 0 bases from J, with 21 bases in between. The CDR3 region is CASSFPTDRLIFSYEQYF. For the CDR3, the DNA is TGTGCCAGCAGTTTCCCAACTGACAGGTTAATCTTCTCCTACGAGCAGTACTTC.

The chain links TRBV14 to TRBJ2-3, with 9 positions matching TRBD1. There are 19 residues in the CDR3. V was pared by 1 base and J by 4 bases, with 15 bases of the junction left unmatched. Germline loops: CDR1 SGHDN, CDR2 FVKESK. The CDR3 protein is CASSQAGQGWREWADTQYF. The CDR3, as DNA: TGTGCCAGCAGCCAAGCCGGACAGGGGTGGCGGGAATGGGCAGATACGCAGTATTTT. The whole variable domain, remainder taken from reference TRBV14 and TRBJ2-3, is EAGVTQFPSHSVIEKGQTVTLRCDPISGHDNLYWYRRVMGKEIKFLLHFVKESKQDESGMPNNRFLAERTGGTYSTLKVQPAELEDSGVYFCASSQAGQGWREWADTQYFGPGTRLTVL.